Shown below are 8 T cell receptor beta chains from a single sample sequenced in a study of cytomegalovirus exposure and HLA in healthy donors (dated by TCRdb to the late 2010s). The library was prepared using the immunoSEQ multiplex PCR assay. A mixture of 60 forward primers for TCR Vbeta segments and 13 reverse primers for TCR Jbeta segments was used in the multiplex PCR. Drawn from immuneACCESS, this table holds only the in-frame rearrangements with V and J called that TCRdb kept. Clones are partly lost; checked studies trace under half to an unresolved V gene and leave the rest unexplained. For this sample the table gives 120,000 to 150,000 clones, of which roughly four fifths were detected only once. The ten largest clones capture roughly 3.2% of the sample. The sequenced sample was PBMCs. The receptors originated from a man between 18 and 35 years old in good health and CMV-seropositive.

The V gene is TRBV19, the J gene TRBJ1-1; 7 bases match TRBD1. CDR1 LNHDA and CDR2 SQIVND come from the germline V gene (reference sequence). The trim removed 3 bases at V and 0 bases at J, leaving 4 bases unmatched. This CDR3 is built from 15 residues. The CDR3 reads CASSIGDSMNTEAFF. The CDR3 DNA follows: TGTGCCAGTAGTATTGGGGACAGTATGAACACTGAAGCTTTCTTT.

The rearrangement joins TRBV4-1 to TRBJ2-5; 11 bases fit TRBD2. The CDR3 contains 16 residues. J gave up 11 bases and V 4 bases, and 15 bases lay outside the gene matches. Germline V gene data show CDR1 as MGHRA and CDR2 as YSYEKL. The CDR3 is CASSPGGSGRAGEQYF. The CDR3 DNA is TGCGCCAGCAGCCCGGGAGGTAGCGGGAGGGCGGGGGAGCAGTACTTC.

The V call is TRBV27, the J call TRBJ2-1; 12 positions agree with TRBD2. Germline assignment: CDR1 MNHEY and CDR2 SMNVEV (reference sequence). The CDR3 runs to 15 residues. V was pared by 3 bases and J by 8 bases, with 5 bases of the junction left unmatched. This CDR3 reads CASSLRLAGADEQFF. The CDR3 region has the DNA TGTGCCAGCAGTTTGCGACTAGCGGGAGCGGATGAGCAGTTCTTC.

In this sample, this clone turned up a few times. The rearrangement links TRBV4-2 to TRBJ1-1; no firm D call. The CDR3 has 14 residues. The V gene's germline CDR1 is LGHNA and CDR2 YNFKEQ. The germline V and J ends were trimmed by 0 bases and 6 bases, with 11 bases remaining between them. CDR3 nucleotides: TGTGCCAGCAGCCAAGATCGAGGGCCGGCTGAAGCTTTCTTT. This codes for CASSQDRGPAEAFF.

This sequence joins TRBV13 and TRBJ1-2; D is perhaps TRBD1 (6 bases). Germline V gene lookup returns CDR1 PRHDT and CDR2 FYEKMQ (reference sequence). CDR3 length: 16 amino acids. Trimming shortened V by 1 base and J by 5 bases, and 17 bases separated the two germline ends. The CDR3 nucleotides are TGTGCCAGCAGCTTAGAACTGGGTGGGGGCCCATATGGCTACACCTTC. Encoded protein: CASSLELGGGPYGYTF.

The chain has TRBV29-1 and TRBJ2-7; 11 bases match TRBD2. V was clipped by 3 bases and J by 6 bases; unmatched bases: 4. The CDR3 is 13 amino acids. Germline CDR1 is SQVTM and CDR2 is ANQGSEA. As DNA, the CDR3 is TGCAGCGTTGAGCCTAGCGGGAGGCCCGAGCAGTACTTC. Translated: CSVEPSGRPEQYF.

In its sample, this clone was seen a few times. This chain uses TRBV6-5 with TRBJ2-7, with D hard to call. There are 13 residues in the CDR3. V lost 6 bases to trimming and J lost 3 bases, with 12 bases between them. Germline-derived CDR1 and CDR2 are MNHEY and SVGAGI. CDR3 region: CASSPRLGYEQYF. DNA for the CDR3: TGTGCCAGCAGCCCGCGGCTGGGCTACGAGCAGTACTTC.

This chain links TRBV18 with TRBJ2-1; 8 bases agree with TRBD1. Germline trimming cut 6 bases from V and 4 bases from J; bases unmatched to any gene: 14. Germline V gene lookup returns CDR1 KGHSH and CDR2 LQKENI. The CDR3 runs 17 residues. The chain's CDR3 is CASSRQDGTGPYNEQFF. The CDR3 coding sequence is TGTGCCAGCTCTCGTCAGGATGGGACAGGACCATACAATGAGCAGTTCTTC.